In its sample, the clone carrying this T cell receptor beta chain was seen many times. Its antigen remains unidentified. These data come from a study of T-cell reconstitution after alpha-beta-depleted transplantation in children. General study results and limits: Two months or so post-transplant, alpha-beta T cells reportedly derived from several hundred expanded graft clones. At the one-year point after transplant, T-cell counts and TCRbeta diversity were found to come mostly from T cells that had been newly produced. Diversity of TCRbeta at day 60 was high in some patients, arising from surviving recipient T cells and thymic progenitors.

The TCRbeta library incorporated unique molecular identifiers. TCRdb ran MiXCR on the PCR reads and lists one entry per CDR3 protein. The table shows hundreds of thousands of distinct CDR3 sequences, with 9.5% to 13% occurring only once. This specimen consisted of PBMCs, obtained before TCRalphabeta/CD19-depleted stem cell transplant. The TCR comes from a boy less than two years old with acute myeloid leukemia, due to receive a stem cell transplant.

The CDR3 here is CASSFVTSSYNEQFF. CDR3 DNA sequence: TGTGCCAGCAGTTTCGTCACGAGCTCCTACAATGAGCAGTTCTTC. The chain carries TRBV12-3 or TRBV12-4 and TRBJ2-1; D gene unclear. The CDR3 totals 15 residues. V was pared by 3 bases and J by 0 bases, with 9 bases between.